The 5 T cell receptor beta chains listed next were all sequenced from one sample in a study of tumor and adjacent non-tumor tissue in lung cancer. No cell sorting was done before RNA was extracted from the tissue. Distant lung tissue was collected more than 3 cm away from the tumor edge. A modified ARM-PCR protocol with three rounds of nested PCR amplified TCRbeta. TCRdb used MiXCR to reprocess the multiplex PCR reads, holding one entry per CDR3 protein. The sample carries 70,000 to 95,000 distinct CDR3 sequences, less than 85% recorded once. Sequencing was carried out using distant non-tumor lung tissue. These receptors came from a man aged 65 to 79 with non-small cell lung cancer.

As regards this clonotype: Given a much more abundant clone one base away, this may be a read error. This chain's CDR3 is CATSGQFTGELFF. The CDR3 nucleotides read TGTGCCACCAGTGGGCAATTCACCGGGGAGCTGTTTTTT. The rearrangement joins TRBV24-1 to TRBJ2-2; no clear D. The CDR3 covers 13 residues. Per germline, CDR1 KGHDR and CDR2 SFDVKD. V was trimmed by 5 bases and J by 4 bases, leaving 7 bases between them.

V is TRBV12-3 or TRBV12-4 and J is TRBJ2-2; 8 bases agree with TRBD2. With 3 bases clipped from V and 7 bases from J, the junction kept 13 bases outside the gene matches. The CDR3 covers 17 residues. The CDR3 bases are TGTGCCAGCAGTTTCGCGGGGGGACCTTCGCACAACGGGGAGCTGTTTTTT. Its protein is CASSFAGGPSHNGELFF.

This chain's CDR3 is CNARPYHQTGQETQYF. CDR3 coding DNA: TGCAACGCCAGGCCCTACCACCAGACAGGTCAAGAGACCCAGTACTTC. The genes are TRBV29-1 and TRBJ2-5; D might be TRBD1 (6 bases). Germline values: CDR1 SQVTM, CDR2 ANQGSEA. There are 16 residues in the CDR3. Supplemented by reference TRBV29-1 and TRBJ2-5, the full variable domain reads SAVISQKPSRDICQRGTSLTIQCQVDSQVTMMFWYRQQPGQSLTLIATANQGSEATYESGFVIDKFPISRPNLTFSTLTVSNMSPEDSSIYLCNARPYHQTGQETQYFGPGTRLLVL.

The V and J genes are TRBV5-6 and TRBJ1-2; D uncertain. CDR1 is SGHDT and CDR2 is YYEEEE in the germline V gene. The V end lost 5 bases, the J end lost 5 bases, and 7 bases lay between the germline ends. The CDR3 sequence is 11 residues long. DNA of the CDR3: TGTGCCAGCAGATCACAATATGGCTACACCTTC. Translated, it gives CASRSQYGYTF.

Concerning this clonotype itself: At one end, the junction sequence differs from germline, possibly due to a read error. The chain links TRBV6-2 or TRBV6-3 to TRBJ2-2; D possibly uses TRBD1 or TRBD2 (6 bases each). The CDR3 has 15 residues. CDR1 is MNHEY and CDR2 is SVGEGT in the germline V gene. This CDR3 reads CASSPGTWDTRELLF. The CDR3 DNA is TGTGCCAGCAGTCCCGGGACATGGGACACCCGGGAGCTGTTATTT.